Shown below are 14 T cell receptor beta chains from a single sample sequenced in a study of shared clonotypes between healthy human individuals. Here immunoSEQ multiplex PCR was the method, and the copy in TCRdb shows in-frame clones only, minus some. The sample carries under 600,000 clones, roughly 98% recorded once. Positively selected for CCR7, the CD45RO-negative cells used as naive CD8 cells excluded terminally differentiated effector memory CD45RA+ cells. What was sequenced was naive CD8+ T cells sorted from blood. These receptors originate from a man aged 25-40 years in good health.

V and J are TRBV19 and TRBJ1-5; D gene unclear. V was cut by 4 bases and J by 5 bases, with 9 bases left in between. The CDR3 covers 13 residues. CDR1 and CDR2 from the germline V gene are LNHDA and SQIVND (reference sequence). The CDR3 protein is CASSTRTDQPQHF. The CDR3 nucleotides read TGTGCCAGTAGTACCCGGACGGATCAGCCCCAGCATTTT. Full variable domain (rest looked up from reference TRBV19 and TRBJ1-5): DGGITQSPKYLFRKEGQNVTLSCEQNLNHDAMYWYRQDPGQGLRLIYYSQIVNDFQKGDIAEGYSVSREKKESFPLTVTSAQKNPTAFYLCASSTRTDQPQHFGDGTRLSIL.

In its sample, this clone was seen once. The CDR3 spells CASSGSRGLEKLFF. Written as DNA, the CDR3 is TGTGCCAGCAGCGGGTCCCGGGGTCTAGAAAAACTGTTTTTT. The chain carries TRBV7-9 and TRBJ1-4; D is undetermined. Germline V lookup: CDR1 SEHNR, CDR2 FQNEAQ (reference sequence). V shed 5 bases and J shed 8 bases, with 15 bases lying between them. The CDR3 is made up of 14 amino acids.

The gene calls are TRBV5-4 and TRBJ1-2, with a possible D match to TRBD1 (5 bases). Germline CDR1 and CDR2: SGHNT and YYREEE (reference sequence). Trimming removed 0 bases at V and 4 bases at J, with 10 bases between. This CDR3 region has 14 residues. The CDR3 region has the DNA TGTGCCAGCAGCTTGGGAGGGGCAGGCTATGGCTACACCTTC. The encoded protein is CASSLGGAGYGYTF.

This sequence joins TRBV27 and TRBJ1-1; the D is unclear. Per the germline V gene, CDR1 is MNHEY and CDR2 is SMNVEV (reference sequence). Trimming removed 3 bases at V and 0 bases at J, with 5 bases between. CDR3 length: 13 amino acids. CDR3 region: CASSLALNTEAFF. CDR3 DNA sequence: TGTGCCAGCAGTTTGGCTTTGAACACTGAAGCTTTCTTT.

The chain recombines TRBV28 with TRBJ2-1; 9 bases are shared with TRBD2. The length of the CDR3 is 14 residues. J was trimmed by 2 bases and V by 6 bases; bases with no gene match: 2. Per the germline V gene, CDR1 is MDHEN and CDR2 is SYDVKM. CDR3 nucleotide sequence: TGTGCCAGCAGGACTAGCGGAGCCTACAATGAGCAGTTCTTC. Amino acid sequence: CASRTSGAYNEQFF.

The chain uses TRBV7-2 and TRBJ2-1; perhaps TRBD1 as D (6 bases). The CDR3 consists of 16 residues. Trimming took 1 base from V and 2 from J, leaving 12 bases between them. Germline lookup yields CDR1 SGHTA and CDR2 FQGNSA. CDR3 loop: CASSLVGGATYNEQFF. The CDR3 nucleotides are TGTGCCAGCAGCTTAGTAGGGGGAGCTACCTACAATGAGCAGTTCTTC.

The V gene is TRBV7-9, the J gene TRBJ2-1, with D unclear. Trimming stripped 8 bases from V and 4 bases from J, with 12 bases between. CDR1 and CDR2 (germline): SEHNR, FQNEAQ (reference sequence). The CDR3 contains 13 residues. The CDR3 spells CASGLPLYNEQFF. For the CDR3, the DNA is TGTGCCAGCGGCCTTCCCCTTTACAATGAGCAGTTCTTC.

The chain is built from TRBV27 and TRBJ2-7; D possibly corresponds to TRBD1 (5 bases). V was clipped by 6 bases and J by 2 bases, with 17 bases between them. From germline, CDR1 is MNHEY and CDR2 SMNVEV (reference sequence). The CDR3 consists of 15 residues. The CDR3 protein is CASRLTQGSTYEQYF. As DNA, the CDR3 is TGTGCCAGCAGGCTAACCCAGGGATCAACCTACGAGCAGTACTTC.

V usage is TRBV2 and J usage is TRBJ1-2; 7 nucleotides agree with TRBD1. V dropped 10 bases and J dropped 3; count of bases not matched to a gene: 5. Germline V gene sequence: CDR1 SNHLY, CDR2 FYNNEI. CDR3 length: 12 amino acids. In DNA, the CDR3 is TGTGCCACCCGACAGGGTGACTATGGCTACACCTTC. It is translated as CATRQGDYGYTF.

Comment on this clone: In the same sample, other DNA sequences code for this CDR3. J is TRBJ2-7 and V is TRBV7-9, with TRBD1 as a possible D gene (5 bases). The V and J ends lost 5 bases and 4 bases respectively, with 12 bases between them. From germline, CDR1 is SEHNR and CDR2 FQNEAQ (reference sequence). The CDR3 consists of 13 residues. CDR3 residues: CASSPTGGYEQYF. Written as DNA, the CDR3 is TGTGCCAGCAGCCCCACAGGTGGTTACGAGCAGTACTTC.

This rearrangement joins TRBV11-2 to TRBJ2-7; no clear D. The CDR3 contains 15 residues. The V gene lost 5 bases and the J gene lost 0 bases, with 14 bases spanning the gap. The germline gives CDR1 SGHAT, CDR2 FQNNGV. DNA of the CDR3: TGTGCCAGCAGCCTTACATCCTCAAGCTCCTACGAGCAGTACTTC. Amino acids: CASSLTSSSSYEQYF.

The J gene is TRBJ2-3, the V gene TRBV27; 7 bases align to TRBD2. The CDR3 extends over 16 amino acids. Looked up from germline, CDR1 is MNHEY and CDR2 is SMNVEV (reference sequence). Trimming removed 7 bases from V and 2 bases from J; junction bases left unmatched: 12. The chain's CDR3 is CASTRLSGGHTDTQYF. The CDR3 bases are TGTGCCAGCACCCGGCTCTCGGGAGGACACACAGATACGCAGTATTTT.

This clone was seen once. The chain is built from TRBV6-6 and TRBJ2-3, with D tentatively TRBD2 (5 bases). CDR1 MNHNY and CDR2 SVGAGI come from the germline V gene (reference sequence). V was shortened by 6 bases and J by 2 bases, with 18 bases between the two germline ends. This CDR3 is built from 16 residues. CDR3 DNA: TGTGCCAGCAGCCTGGACCGGGGTCTGGCCACAGATACGCAGTATTTT. This translates into CASSLDRGLATDTQYF.

The chain is built from TRBV7-9 and TRBJ2-1; D is unclear. The CDR3 covers 16 residues. The V end lost 0 bases, the J end lost 4 bases, and 13 bases lay between the germline ends. Germline V gene data show CDR1 as SEHNR and CDR2 as FQNEAQ (reference sequence). The chain's CDR3 is CASSLANLGSYNEQFF. CDR3 in DNA: TGTGCCAGCAGCTTAGCGAATTTGGGCAGTTACAATGAGCAGTTCTTC.